This TCR beta chain was recorded in a study of T cells after yellow fever vaccination. TCRdb fed the 5' RACE reads into MiXCR, producing one record per CDR3 protein. The sample yields roughly 500,000 distinct CDR3 sequences, 15% to 20% seen once. Deletions cut 2 bases from V and 4 bases from J, with 9 bases between. Looked up from germline, CDR1 is MGHRA and CDR2 is YSYEKL. The CDR3 has 14 residues. The chain uses TRBV4-1 and TRBJ1-3; D may be TRBD1 (5 bases). This TCR was sampled from a man aged 30 to 39 who received the YFV17D yellow fever vaccine. This specimen was PBMCs, taken 15 days after the yellow fever booster vaccination. CDR3 residues: CASSQSGTGNTIYF. The CDR3 DNA reads as TGCGCCAGCAGCCAATCTGGGACGGGAAACACCATATATTTT.